This entry describes one T cell receptor beta chain. Its antigen is as yet unknown. Pooled samples include second doses given at about 4 or 12 weeks. The sample originates from a study of T cell responses to AZD1222 COVID-19 vaccine. Study results and limitations: In the spike-specific TCR repertoire, nearly half reportedly target unmutated variant regions. Repertoire sampling occurred only after the peak T cell response. Regions 160-218 and 743-854 held dominance among vaccine-associated CD4 TCRs, which spanned spike.

Measured with immunoSEQ multiplex PCR; TCRdb has only the in-frame clones, and not every one. The repertoire holds some 100,000 clones, with 88% as singletons. The clonotype originates from an adult who received the AZD1222 COVID-19 vaccine. This sample comprised peripheral blood, obtained 28 days after the second AZD1222 dose.

CDR3 nucleotide sequence: TGCGCCAGCAGCCAAGTTGACAGGGGGCTGGAGACCCAGTACTTC. As protein: CASSQVDRGLETQYF. The J gene is TRBJ2-5, the V gene TRBV4-1; 10 bases map to TRBD1. The junction had 4 bases not matched to a gene; V was cut back by 1 base and J by 5 bases. Germline assignment: CDR1 MGHRA and CDR2 YSYEKL. This CDR3 spans 15 amino acids.